This T cell receptor (beta chain) was identified during a study of T-cell reconstitution after alpha-beta-depleted transplantation in children. Study results and limitations: Expanded clones from the graft, numbering several hundred, reportedly supplied alpha-beta T cells about two months after transplant. A year post-transplant, T-cell counts and diversity derived mostly from newly produced T cells. At day 60, the high TCRbeta diversity found in some patients originated from recipient T cells and thymic progenitors that had survived.

This clonotype was seen a few times. Its cognate antigen is unknown. The CDR3 runs 15 residues. Germline V gene data show CDR1 as LGHNA and CDR2 as YSLEER. V shed 0 bases and J shed 6 bases, with 15 bases lying between them. Preparation of the TCRbeta library was carried out with unique molecular identifiers. TCRdb reprocessed the PCR reads with MiXCR, giving one entry per CDR3 protein. The sample shows hundreds of thousands of distinct CDR3 sequences, 13% of them seen only once. Sequencing was performed on PBMCs, mostly from graft donor cells, taken 360 days after TCRalphabeta/CD19-depleted stem cell transplant. This receptor was identified in a male patient between 10 and 17 years old who had a stem cell transplant for acute myeloid leukemia, so the T cells may come from the graft donor. The J gene is TRBJ2-7, the V gene TRBV4-3; TRBD2 is a possible D gene (5 bases). The CDR3 loop reads CASSQDPGVEGEQYF. The CDR3 nucleotides are TGCGCCAGCAGCCAAGATCCCGGGGTGGAAGGCGAGCAGTACTTC.